The T cell receptor beta chain under discussion was sequenced for a study of naive and memory T cell subsets. This clonotype was seen a few times. From germline, CDR1 is KGHSH and CDR2 LQKENI. There are 15 residues in the CDR3. V dropped 0 bases and J dropped 1 base, with 9 bases sitting between them. After CD4 positive bead selection, the CD4-negative fraction gave CD8 T cells. The beta constant-region primer was an equimolar mix of two oligonucleotides covering TRBC1 and TRBC2. Ligation attached a single-stranded oligonucleotide with a 12-nucleotide UMI and the SP2 primer to the cDNA 3' end. TCRdb re-analysed the UMI-ligation and nested PCR reads in MiXCR, keeping a single row per CDR3 protein. The sample has some 87,000 distinct CDR3 sequences, more than 6.5% seen once.

The rearrangement uses TRBV18 and TRBJ1-2; no clear D. Sequenced input: central memory CD4+ T cells from blood. The TCR sequence derives from a human donor in good health. The CDR3 is CASSPPARSNYGYTF. CDR3 coding DNA: TGTGCCAGCTCACCACCGGCCAGAAGTAACTATGGCTACACCTTC.